The 5 T cell receptor beta chains in this list originate from one sample, sequenced in a study of cytomegalovirus exposure and HLA in healthy donors. The PCR ran on 60 Vbeta and 13 Jbeta primers. Clones were read by immunoSEQ multiplex PCR, and TCRdb kept only the in-frame ones, dropping some. The record lists tens of thousands of clones, of which the ten most abundant hold 1% to 1.5%. Sample: PBMCs. All receptors derive from a man aged 25-45 years in good health and CMV-seronegative.

This chain connects TRBV11-2 to TRBJ1-1, with D hard to call. V was clipped by 6 bases and J by 1 base, with 9 bases between them. The germline V gene encodes CDR1 SGHAT and CDR2 FQNNGV. This CDR3 comprises 13 residues. This CDR3 reads CASRRAGNTEAFF. CDR3 nucleotides: TGTGCCAGCAGGCGAGCGGGGAACACTGAAGCTTTCTTT.

The genes are TRBV5-1 and TRBJ2-1; 11 positions agree with TRBD2. V gave up 4 bases and J gave up 8 bases; unmatched junction bases: 5. The germline gives CDR1 SGHRS, CDR2 YFSETQ. This CDR3 region has 14 residues. The DNA of the CDR3 is TGCGCCAGCAGCACTAGCGGGAGCGGCTATGAGCAGTTCTTC. Encoded protein: CASSTSGSGYEQFF.

This rearrangement joins TRBV4-3 to TRBJ2-1; TRBD2 might be the D (6 bases). CDR1 and CDR2 (germline): LGHNA, YSLEER. This CDR3 has 15 amino acids. Deletions cut 0 bases from V and 6 bases from J, with 12 bases between. Written as DNA, the CDR3 is TGCGCCAGCAGCCAAGAGGAGGGCCGGGGCAATGAGCAGTTCTTC. It translates to CASSQEEGRGNEQFF.

The J gene is TRBJ1-2, the V gene TRBV11-2; TRBD1 matches at 8 bases. This CDR3 is 15 amino acids long. V shed 1 base, J shed 8 bases, and the junction held 9 bases outside the gene matches. Germline CDR1 and CDR2: SGHAT and FQNNGV. The CDR3 sequence: CASSLGWQGAQGYTF. The CDR3 DNA reads as TGTGCCAGCAGCTTAGGATGGCAGGGGGCGCAAGGCTACACCTTC.

The chain links TRBV29-1 to TRBJ2-1, with D tentatively TRBD1 (5 bases). With 3 bases removed from V and 5 bases from J, the gap between germline ends came to 8 bases. The germline V gene has CDR1 SQVTM and CDR2 ANQGSEA. This CDR3 spans 12 amino acids. CDR3 nucleotide sequence: TGCAGCGTTGATCAGGGAAACAATGAGCAGTTCTTC. Translation gives CSVDQGNNEQFF.